This TCR beta chain was captured in a study of shared clonotypes between healthy human individuals. The CDR3 is made up of 14 amino acids. Between the trimmed V and J ends, which lost 2 bases and 6 bases, there was a span of 11 bases. In germline, CDR1 is MNHGY, CDR2 SVAAGI. Produced via immunoSEQ multiplex PCR; TCRdb's table is partial and in-frame only. The table lists around 2.3 million clones, around 95% of them singletons. This TCR derives from a man aged 18 to 30 in good health. The specimen was naive CD4+ T cells sorted from blood. Described subset: CD45RA+ positively selected. The V call is TRBV6-9, the J call TRBJ1-5; D unclear. CDR3 residues: CASSYPQEAQPQHF. Written as DNA, the CDR3 is TGTGCCAGCAGTTATCCCCAGGAGGCTCAGCCCCAGCATTTT.